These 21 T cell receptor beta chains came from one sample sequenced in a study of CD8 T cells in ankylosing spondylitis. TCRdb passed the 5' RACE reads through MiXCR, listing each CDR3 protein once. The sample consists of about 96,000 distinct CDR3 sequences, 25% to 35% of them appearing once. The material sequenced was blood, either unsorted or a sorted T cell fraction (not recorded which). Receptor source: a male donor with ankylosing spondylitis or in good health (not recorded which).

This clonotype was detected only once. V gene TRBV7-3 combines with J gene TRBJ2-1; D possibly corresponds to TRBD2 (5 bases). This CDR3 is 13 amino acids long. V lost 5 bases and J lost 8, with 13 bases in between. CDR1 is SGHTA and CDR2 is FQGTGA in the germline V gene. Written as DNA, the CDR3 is TGTGCCAGCAGCCTCGAGGGCCAGGATGAGCAGTTCTTC. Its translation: CASSLEGQDEQFF.

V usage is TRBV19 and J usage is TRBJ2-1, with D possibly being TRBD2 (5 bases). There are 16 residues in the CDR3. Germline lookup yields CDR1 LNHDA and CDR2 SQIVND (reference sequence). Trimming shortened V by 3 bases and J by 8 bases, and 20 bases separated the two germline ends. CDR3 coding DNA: TGTGCCAGTAGTATTTCTTCTGGACTGTTAGACTATGAGCAGTTCTTC. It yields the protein CASSISSGLLDYEQFF.

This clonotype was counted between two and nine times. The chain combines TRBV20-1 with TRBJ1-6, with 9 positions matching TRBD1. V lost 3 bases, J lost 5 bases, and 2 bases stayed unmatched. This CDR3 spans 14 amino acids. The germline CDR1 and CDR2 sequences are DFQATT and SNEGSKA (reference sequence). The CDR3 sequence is CSARGDRDNSPLHF. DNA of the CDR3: TGCAGTGCTAGGGGGGACAGGGATAATTCACCCCTCCACTTT.

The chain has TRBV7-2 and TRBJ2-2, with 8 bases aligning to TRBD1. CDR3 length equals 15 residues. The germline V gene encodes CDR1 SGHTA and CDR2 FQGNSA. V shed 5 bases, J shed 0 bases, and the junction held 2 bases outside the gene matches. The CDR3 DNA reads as TGTGCCAGCAGCCTACAGGGGGCGAACACCGGGGAGCTGTTTTTT. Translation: CASSLQGANTGELFF.

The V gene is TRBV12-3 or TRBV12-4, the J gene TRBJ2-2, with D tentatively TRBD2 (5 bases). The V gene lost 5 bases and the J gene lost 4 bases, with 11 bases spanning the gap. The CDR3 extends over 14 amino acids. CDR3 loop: CASSPPGGTGELFF. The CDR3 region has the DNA TGTGCCAGCAGTCCGCCAGGAGGCACCGGGGAGCTGTTTTTT.

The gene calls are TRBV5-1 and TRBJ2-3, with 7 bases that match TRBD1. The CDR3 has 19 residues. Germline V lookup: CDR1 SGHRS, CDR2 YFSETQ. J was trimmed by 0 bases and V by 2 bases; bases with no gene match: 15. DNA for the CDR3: TGCGCCAGCAGCTTCTACGGGACAGCCGACTTCGGTAGCACAGATACGCAGTATTTT. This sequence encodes CASSFYGTADFGSTDTQYF.

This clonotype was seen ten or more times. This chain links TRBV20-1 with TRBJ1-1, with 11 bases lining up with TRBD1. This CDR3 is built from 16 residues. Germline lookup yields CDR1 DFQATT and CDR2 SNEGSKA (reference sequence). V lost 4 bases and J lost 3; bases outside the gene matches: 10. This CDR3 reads CSAIYPGQGEDTEAFF. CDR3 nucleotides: TGCAGTGCTATCTACCCGGGACAGGGGGAAGACACTGAAGCTTTCTTT.

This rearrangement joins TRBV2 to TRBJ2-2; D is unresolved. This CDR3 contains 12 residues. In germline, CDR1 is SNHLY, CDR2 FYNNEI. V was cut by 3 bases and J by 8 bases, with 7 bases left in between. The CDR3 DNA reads TGTGCCAGCAGTGATGATTTGGGGGAGCTGTTTTTT. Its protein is CASSDDLGELFF.

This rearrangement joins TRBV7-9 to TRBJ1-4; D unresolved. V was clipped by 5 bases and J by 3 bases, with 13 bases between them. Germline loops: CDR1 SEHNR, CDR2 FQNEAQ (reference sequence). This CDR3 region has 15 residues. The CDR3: CASSTWAVANEKLFF. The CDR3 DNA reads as TGTGCCAGCAGCACGTGGGCGGTGGCTAATGAAAAACTGTTTTTT.

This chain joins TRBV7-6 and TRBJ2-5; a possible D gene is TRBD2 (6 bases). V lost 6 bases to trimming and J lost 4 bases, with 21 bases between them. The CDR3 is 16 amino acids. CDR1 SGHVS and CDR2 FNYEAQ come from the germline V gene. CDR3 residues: CASSSIADAGGETQYF. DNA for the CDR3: TGTGCCAGCAGTTCCATAGCGGACGCCGGGGGAGAGACCCAGTACTTC.

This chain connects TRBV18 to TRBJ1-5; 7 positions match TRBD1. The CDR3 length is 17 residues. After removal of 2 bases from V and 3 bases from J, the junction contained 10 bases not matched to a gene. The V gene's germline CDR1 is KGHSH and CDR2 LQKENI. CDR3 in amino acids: CASSPTGQGGLNQPQHF. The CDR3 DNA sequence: TGTGCCAGCTCACCAACGGGGCAGGGGGGCCTCAATCAGCCCCAGCATTTT.

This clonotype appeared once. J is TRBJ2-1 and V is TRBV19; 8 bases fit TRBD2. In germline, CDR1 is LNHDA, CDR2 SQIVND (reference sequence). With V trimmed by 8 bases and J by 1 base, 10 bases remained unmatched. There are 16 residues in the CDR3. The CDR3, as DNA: TGTGCCAGTCGAATAAACGGCGGGGGGTCCTACAATGAGCAGTTCTTC. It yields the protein CASRINGGGSYNEQFF.

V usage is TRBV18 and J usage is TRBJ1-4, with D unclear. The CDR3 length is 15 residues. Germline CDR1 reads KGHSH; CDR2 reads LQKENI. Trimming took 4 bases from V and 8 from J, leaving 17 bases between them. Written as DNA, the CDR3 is TGTGCCAGCTCACAAGCCACGGAACCGGTAGAAAAACTGTTTTTT. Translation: CASSQATEPVEKLFF.

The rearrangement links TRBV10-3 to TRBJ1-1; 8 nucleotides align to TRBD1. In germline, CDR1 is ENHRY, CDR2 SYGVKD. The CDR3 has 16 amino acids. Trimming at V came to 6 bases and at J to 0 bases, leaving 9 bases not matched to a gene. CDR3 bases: TGTGCCATCAGGGGACAGGAGGGGCCCTTGAACACTGAAGCTTTCTTT. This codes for CAIRGQEGPLNTEAFF.

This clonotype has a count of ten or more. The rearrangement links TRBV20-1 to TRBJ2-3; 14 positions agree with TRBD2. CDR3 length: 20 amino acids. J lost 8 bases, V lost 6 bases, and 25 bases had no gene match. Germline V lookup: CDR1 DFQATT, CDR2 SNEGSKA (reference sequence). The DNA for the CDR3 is TGCAGTGCCCGGCGGGTTTATCAACATAGACTAGCGGGAGGGCCAAGTACGCAGTATTTT. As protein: CSARRVYQHRLAGGPSTQYF.

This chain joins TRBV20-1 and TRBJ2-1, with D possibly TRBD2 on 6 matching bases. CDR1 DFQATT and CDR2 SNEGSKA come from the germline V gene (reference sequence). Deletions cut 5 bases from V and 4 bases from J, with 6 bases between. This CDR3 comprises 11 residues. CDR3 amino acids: CSAGTYNEQFF. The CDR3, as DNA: TGCAGTGCTGGGACTTACAATGAGCAGTTCTTC.

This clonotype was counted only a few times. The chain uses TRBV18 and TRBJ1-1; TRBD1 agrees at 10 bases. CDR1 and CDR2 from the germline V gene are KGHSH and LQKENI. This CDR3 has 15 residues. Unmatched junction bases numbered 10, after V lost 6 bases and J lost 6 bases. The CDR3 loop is CASSLTGGAGAEAFF. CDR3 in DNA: TGTGCCAGCTCCTTGACAGGGGGCGCTGGGGCTGAAGCTTTCTTT. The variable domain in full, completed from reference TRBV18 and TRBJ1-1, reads NAGVMQNPRHLVRRRGQEARLRCSPMKGHSHVYWYRQLPEEGLKFMVYLQKENIIDESGMPKERFSAEFPKEGPSILRIQQVVRGDSAAYFCASSLTGGAGAEAFFGQGTRLTVV.

CDR3 DNA: TGTGCCAGCAGTTTTAGGGGAAAAGAGACCCAGTACTTC. It yields the protein CASSFRGKETQYF. The V and J genes are TRBV12-3 or TRBV12-4 and TRBJ2-5; TRBD1 might be the D (5 bases). V was cut by 3 bases and J by 3 bases, with 8 bases left in between. This CDR3 spans 13 amino acids.

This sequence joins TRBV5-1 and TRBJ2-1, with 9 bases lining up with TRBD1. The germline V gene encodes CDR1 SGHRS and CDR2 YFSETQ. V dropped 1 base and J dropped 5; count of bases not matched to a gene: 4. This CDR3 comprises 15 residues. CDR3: CASSLQGQGNNEQFF. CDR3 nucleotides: TGCGCCAGCAGCTTGCAGGGACAGGGCAACAATGAGCAGTTCTTC.

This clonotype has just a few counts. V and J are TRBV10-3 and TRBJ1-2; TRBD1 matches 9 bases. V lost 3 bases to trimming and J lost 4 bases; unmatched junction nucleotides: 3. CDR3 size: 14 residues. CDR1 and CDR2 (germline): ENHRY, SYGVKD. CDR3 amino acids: CAISDPGQGYGYTF. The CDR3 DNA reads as TGTGCCATCAGTGACCCGGGACAGGGCTATGGCTACACCTTC.

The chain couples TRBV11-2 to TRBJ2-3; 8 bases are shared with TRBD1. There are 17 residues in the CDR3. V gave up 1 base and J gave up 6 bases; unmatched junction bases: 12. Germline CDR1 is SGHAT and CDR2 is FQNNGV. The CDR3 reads CASSLVWAGGLVDTQYF. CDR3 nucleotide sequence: TGTGCCAGCAGCTTAGTGTGGGCAGGGGGCCTGGTGGATACGCAGTATTTT.